The source of this T cell receptor (beta chain) is a study of T-cell memory formation after mild COVID-19. TCRdb re-called the 5' RACE reads through MiXCR, storing one row per CDR3 protein. The data hold roughly 150,000 distinct CDR3 sequences, with 10% to 15% observed a single time. The CDR3 is made up of 14 amino acids. J gave up 5 bases and V 5 bases, and 6 bases lay outside the gene matches. Germline values: CDR1 SEHNR, CDR2 FQNEAQ (reference sequence). The chain joins TRBV7-9 to TRBJ2-5, with 9 bases lining up with TRBD1. The TCR sequence derives from a man between 18 and 29 years old who had mild COVID-19 (a few samples of this study predate the infection). Cell type and time point are not known. Source material: PBMCs or a T cell subset sorted from them (not recorded which). CDR3 residues: CASSHGTGKETQYF. The CDR3 coding sequence is TGTGCCAGCAGCCACGGGACAGGGAAGGAGACCCAGTACTTC. The full variable domain, rest sourced from reference TRBV7-9 and TRBJ2-5, is DTGVSQNPRHKITKRGQNVTFRCDPISEHNRLYWYRQTLGQGPEFLTYFQNEAQLEKSRLLSDRFSAERPKGSFSTLEIQRTEQGDSAMYLCASSHGTGKETQYFGPGTRLLVL.